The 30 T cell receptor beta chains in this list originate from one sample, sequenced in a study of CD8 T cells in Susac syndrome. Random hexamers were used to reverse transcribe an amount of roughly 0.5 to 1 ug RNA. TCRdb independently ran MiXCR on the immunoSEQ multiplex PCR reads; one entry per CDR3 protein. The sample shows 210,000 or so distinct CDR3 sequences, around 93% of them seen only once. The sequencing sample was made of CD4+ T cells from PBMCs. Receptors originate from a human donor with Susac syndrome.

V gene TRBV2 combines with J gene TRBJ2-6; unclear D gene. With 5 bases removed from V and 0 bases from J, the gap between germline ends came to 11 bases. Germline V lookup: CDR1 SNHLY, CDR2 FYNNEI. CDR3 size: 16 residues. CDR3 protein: CASSYGMISGANVLTF. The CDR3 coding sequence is TGTGCCAGCAGTTATGGGATGATCTCTGGGGCCAACGTCCTGACTTTC. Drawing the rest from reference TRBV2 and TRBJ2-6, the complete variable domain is EPEVTQTPSHQVTQMGQEVILRCVPISNHLYFYWYRQILGQKVEFLVSFYNNEISEKSEIFDDQFSVERPDGSNFTLKIRSTKLEDSAMYFCASSYGMISGANVLTFGAGSRLTVL.

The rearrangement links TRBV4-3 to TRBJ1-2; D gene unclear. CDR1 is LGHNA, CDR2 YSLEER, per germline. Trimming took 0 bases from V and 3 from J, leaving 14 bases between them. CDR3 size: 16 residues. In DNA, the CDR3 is TGCGCCAGCAGCCAAGATACGGGAAGCGAAGACTATGGCTACACCTTC. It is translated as CASSQDTGSEDYGYTF.

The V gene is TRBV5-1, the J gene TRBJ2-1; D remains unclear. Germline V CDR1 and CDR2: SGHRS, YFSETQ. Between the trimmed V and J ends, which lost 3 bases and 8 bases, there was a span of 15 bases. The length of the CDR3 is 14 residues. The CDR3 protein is CASSSTPSSDEQFF. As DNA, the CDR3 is TGCGCCAGCAGCTCGACTCCATCGAGCGATGAGCAGTTCTTC.

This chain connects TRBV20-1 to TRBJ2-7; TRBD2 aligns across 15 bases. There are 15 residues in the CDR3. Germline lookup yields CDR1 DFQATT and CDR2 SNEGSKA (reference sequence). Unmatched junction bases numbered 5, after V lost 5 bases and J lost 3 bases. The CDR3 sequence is CSAPGTSGGIYEQYF. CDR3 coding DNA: TGCAGTGCTCCCGGGACTAGCGGGGGGATCTACGAGCAGTACTTC.

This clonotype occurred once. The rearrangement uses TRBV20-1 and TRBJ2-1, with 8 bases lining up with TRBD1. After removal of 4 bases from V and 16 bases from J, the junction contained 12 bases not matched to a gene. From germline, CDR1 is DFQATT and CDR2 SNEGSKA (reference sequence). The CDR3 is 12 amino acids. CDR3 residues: CSATARDRTLFF. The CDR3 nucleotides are TGCAGTGCTACCGCCAGGGACAGGACTCTCTTCTTC.

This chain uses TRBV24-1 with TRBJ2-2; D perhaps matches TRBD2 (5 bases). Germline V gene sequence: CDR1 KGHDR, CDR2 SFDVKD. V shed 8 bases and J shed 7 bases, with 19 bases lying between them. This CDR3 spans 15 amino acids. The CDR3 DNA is TGTGCCACCACGCCCGACACCGGGGAGAGCGGGGAGCTGTTTTTT. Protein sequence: CATTPDTGESGELFF.

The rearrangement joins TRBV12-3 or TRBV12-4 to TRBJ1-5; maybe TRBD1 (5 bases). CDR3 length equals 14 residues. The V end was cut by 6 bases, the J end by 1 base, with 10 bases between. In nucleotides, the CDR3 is TGTGCCAGCAGATTGGACACCAGCAATCAGCCCCAGCATTTT. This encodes CASRLDTSNQPQHF.

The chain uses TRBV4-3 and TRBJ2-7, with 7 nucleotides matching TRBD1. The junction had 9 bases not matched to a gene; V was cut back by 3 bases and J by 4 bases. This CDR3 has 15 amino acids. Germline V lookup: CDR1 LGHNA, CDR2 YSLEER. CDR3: CASSHFGTVLYEQYF. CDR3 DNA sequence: TGCGCCAGCAGCCATTTCGGGACAGTCCTTTACGAGCAGTACTTC.

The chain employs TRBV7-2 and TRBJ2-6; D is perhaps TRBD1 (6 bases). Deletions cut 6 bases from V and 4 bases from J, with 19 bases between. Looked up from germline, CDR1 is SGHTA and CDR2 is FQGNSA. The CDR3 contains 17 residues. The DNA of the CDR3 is TGTGCCAGCAGGGAGTACAGGGCCGCGACAGGGGCCAACGTCCTGACTTTC. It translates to CASREYRAATGANVLTF.

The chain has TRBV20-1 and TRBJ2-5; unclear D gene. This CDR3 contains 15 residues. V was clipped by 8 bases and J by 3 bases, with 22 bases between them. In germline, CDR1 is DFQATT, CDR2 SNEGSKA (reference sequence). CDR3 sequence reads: CSFSNRQPQEETQYF. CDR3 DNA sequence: TGCAGTTTCAGTAATCGCCAACCCCAGGAAGAGACCCAGTACTTC.

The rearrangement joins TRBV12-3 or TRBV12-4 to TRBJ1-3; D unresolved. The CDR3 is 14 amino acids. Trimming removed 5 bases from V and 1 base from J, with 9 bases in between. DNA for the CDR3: TGTGCCAGCAGTCCCTCTCCGTCTGGAAACACCATATATTTT. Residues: CASSPSPSGNTIYF.

The CDR3 here is CATQRREQYF. CDR3 DNA: TGTGCCACCCAACGGAGGGAGCAGTACTTC. The genes are TRBV28 and TRBJ2-7, with D tentatively TRBD2 (5 bases). CDR3 size: 10 residues. With 10 bases removed from V and 7 bases from J, the gap between germline ends came to 11 bases. Per germline, CDR1 MDHEN and CDR2 SYDVKM. Looking up the rest from reference TRBV28 and TRBJ2-7 gives the full variable domain: DVKVTQSSRYLVKRTGEKVFLECVQDMDHENMFWYRQDPGLGLRLIYFSYDVKMKEKGDIPEGYSVSREKKERFSLILESASTNQTSMYLCATQRREQYFGPGTRLTVT.

The CDR3: CASRGQGNQPQHF. CDR3 nucleotide sequence: TGTGCCAGTAGGGGACAGGGTAATCAGCCCCAGCATTTT. This chain connects TRBV19 to TRBJ1-5; 9 bases match TRBD1. Germline V gene sequence: CDR1 LNHDA, CDR2 SQIVND (reference sequence). V dropped 6 bases and J dropped 4; count of bases not matched to a gene: 1. The CDR3 is 13 residues long.

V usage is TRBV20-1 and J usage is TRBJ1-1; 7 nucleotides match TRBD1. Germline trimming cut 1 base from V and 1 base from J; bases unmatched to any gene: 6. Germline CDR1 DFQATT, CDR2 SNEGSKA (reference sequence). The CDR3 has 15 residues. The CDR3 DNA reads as TGCAGTGCTAGAGGAGGGGGCAGTGAGAACACTGAAGCTTTCTTT. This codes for CSARGGGSENTEAFF.

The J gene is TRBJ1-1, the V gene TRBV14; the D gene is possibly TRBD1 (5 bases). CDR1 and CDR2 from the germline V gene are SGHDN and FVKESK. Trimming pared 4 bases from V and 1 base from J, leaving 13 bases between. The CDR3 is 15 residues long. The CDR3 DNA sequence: TGTGCCAGCAGCCCAACTGCGGGGCGGAACACTGAAGCTTTCTTT. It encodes CASSPTAGRNTEAFF.

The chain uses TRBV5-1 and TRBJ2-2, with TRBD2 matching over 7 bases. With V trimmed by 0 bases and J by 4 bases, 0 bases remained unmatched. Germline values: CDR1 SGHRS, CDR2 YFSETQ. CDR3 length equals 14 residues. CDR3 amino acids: CASSLGTSTGELFF. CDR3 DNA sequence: TGCGCCAGCAGCTTGGGGACTAGCACCGGGGAGCTGTTTTTT.

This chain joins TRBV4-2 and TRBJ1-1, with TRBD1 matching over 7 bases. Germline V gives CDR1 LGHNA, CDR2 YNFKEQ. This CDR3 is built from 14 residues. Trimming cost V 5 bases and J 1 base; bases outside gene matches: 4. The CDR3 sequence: CASSSRTGNTEAFF. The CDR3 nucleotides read TGTGCCAGCAGCTCGCGGACAGGGAACACTGAAGCTTTCTTT.

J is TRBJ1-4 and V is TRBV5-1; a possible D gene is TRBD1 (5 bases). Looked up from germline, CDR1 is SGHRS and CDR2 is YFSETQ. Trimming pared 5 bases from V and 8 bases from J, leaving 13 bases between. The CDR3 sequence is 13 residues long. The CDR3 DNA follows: TGCGCCAGCAGTTCGGGACCCTCGGAAAAACTGTTTTTT. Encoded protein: CASSSGPSEKLFF.

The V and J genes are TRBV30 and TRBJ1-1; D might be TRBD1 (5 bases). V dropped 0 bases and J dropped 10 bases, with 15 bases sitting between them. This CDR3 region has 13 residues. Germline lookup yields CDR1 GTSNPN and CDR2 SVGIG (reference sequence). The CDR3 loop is CAWSVGQGRPAFF. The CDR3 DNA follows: TGTGCCTGGAGTGTAGGCCAGGGCCGTCCAGCTTTCTTT. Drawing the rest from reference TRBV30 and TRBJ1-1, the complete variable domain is SQTIHQWPATLVQPVGSPLSLECTVEGTSNPNLYWYRQAAGRGLQLLFYSVGIGQISSEVPQNLSASRPQDRQFILSSKKLLLSDSGFYLCAWSVGQGRPAFFGQGTRLTVV.

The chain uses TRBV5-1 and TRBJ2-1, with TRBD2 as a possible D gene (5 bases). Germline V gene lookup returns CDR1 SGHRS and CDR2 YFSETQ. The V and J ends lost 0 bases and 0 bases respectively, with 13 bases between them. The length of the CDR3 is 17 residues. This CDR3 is CASSLAAVGSSYNEQFF. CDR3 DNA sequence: TGCGCCAGCAGCTTGGCAGCGGTAGGGAGCTCCTACAATGAGCAGTTCTTC. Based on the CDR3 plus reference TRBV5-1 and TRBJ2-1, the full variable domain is KAGVTQTPRYLIKTRGQQVTLSCSPISGHRSVSWYQQTPGQGLQFLFEYFSETQRNKGNFPGRFSGRQFSNSRSEMNVSTLELGDSALYLCASSLAAVGSSYNEQFFGPGTRLTVL.

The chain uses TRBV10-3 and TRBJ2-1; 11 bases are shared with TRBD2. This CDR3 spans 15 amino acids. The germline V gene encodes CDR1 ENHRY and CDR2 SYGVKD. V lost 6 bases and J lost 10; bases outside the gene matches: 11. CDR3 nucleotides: TGTGCCATCAGCCCGACTAGCGGGGCGGAAGGGGAGCAGTTCTTC. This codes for CAISPTSGAEGEQFF.

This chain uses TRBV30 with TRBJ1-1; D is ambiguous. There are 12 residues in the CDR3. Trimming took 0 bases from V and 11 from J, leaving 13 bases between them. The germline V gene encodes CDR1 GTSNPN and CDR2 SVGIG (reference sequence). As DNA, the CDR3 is TGTGCCTGGAGTGTACCGGCTTTGAAGGCTTTCTTT. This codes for CAWSVPALKAFF.

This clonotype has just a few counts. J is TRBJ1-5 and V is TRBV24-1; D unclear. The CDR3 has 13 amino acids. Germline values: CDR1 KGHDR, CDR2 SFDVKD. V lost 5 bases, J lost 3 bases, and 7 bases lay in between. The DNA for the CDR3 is TGTGCCACCAGTGGAACCCTCAATCAGCCCCAGCATTTT. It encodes CATSGTLNQPQHF.

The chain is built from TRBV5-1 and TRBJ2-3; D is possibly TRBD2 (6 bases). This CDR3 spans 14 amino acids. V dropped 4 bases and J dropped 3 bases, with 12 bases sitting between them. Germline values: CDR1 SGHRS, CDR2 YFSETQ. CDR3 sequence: CASSVGTPTDTQYF. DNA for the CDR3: TGCGCCAGCAGCGTCGGGACTCCGACAGATACGCAGTATTTT.

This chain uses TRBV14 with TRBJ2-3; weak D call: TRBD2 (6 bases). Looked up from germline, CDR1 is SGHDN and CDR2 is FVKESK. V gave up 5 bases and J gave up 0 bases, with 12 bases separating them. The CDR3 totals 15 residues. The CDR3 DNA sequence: TGTGCCAGCAGCTCGGGAGTAGAAAGCACAGATACGCAGTATTTT. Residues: CASSSGVESTDTQYF.

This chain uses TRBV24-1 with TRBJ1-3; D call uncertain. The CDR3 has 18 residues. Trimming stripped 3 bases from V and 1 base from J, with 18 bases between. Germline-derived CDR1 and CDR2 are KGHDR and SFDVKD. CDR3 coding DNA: TGTGCCACCAGTGATGCGCTTCCCCCCTCGTCTTCTGGAAACACCATATATTTT. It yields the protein CATSDALPPSSSGNTIYF.

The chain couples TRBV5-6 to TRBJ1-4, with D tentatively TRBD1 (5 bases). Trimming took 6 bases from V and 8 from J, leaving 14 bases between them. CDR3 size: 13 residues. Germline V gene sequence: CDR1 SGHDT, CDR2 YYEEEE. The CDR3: CASNFPGTEKLFF. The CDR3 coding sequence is TGTGCCAGCAACTTCCCCGGGACCGAAAAACTGTTTTTT.

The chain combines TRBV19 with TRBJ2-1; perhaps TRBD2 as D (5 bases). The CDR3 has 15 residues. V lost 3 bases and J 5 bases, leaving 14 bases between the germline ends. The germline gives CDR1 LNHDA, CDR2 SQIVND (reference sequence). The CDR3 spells CASSIVGSGDNEQFF. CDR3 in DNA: TGTGCCAGTAGTATCGTCGGGTCCGGGGACAATGAGCAGTTCTTC.

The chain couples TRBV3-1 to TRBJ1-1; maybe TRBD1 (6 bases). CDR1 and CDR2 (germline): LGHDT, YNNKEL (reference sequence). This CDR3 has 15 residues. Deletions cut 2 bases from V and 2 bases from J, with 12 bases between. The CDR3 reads CASSQSGTSNTEAFF. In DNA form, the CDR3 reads TGTGCCAGCAGCCAATCCGGGACATCTAACACTGAAGCTTTCTTT. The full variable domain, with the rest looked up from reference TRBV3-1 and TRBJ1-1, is DTAVSQTPKYLVTQMGNDKSIKCEQNLGHDTMYWYKQDSKKFLKIMFSYNNKELIINETVPNRFSPKSPDKAHLNLHINSLELGDSAVYFCASSQSGTSNTEAFFGQGTRLTVV.

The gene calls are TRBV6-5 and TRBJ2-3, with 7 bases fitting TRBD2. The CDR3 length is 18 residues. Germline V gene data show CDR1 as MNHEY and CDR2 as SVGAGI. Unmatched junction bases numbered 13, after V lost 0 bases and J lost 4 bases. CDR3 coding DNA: TGTGCCAGCAGTTACTCCCCGTGGGGGGGGGAGGGTTCAGATACGCAGTATTTT. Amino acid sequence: CASSYSPWGGEGSDTQYF.